Sequencing of this T cell receptor beta chain was carried out in a study of blood T cell repertoires in COVID-19. Measured with immunoSEQ multiplex PCR; TCRdb has only the in-frame clones, and not every one. Of 90,000 or so clones detected, roughly nine tenths appear once; the ten largest clones hold roughly 3.5%. With respect to this clone: At the DNA level, this CDR3 is encoded by other sequences in the same sample as well.

Trimming left V 0 bases short and J 2 bases short, with 5 bases between. Germline V gene lookup returns CDR1 SGDLS and CDR2 YYNGEE. The CDR3 is 13 residues long. The chain links TRBV9 to TRBJ1-1; D not resolved. This clonotype originated in a woman in her 70s with acute or convalescent COVID-19. Material for sequencing was peripheral blood. The CDR3 DNA sequence: TGTGCCAGCAGCGTAGCCCCAAACACTGAAGCTTTCTTT. Encoded protein: CASSVAPNTEAFF.